Listed below are T cell receptor beta chains from one sample, sequenced in a study of monozygotic twins with inflammatory bowel disease. TCRdb re-analyzed the 5' RACE reads; it lists each CDR3 protein once, without DNA. Its table lists approximately 400,000 distinct CDR3 sequences. The sequenced sample was blood. The receptors were gathered from a human donor with ulcerative colitis or Crohn's disease, or a healthy co-twin of an affected twin (not recorded which). Both conserved end residues are part of each CDR3.

J	V	CDR3
TRBJ2-5	TRBV20-1	CSAPKKAIAGGWSRETQYF
TRBJ1-2	TRBV12-3/TRBV12-4	CASATGGYGYTF
TRBJ2-7	TRBV6-1	CASRSTRDISYEQYF
TRBJ2-5	TRBV10-3	CAISDRAGGEETQYF
TRBJ1-5	TRBV20-1	CSARPNPGVTQHF
TRBJ1-5	TRBV6-2/TRBV6-3	CASRRMGTGNFQPQHF
TRBJ2-5	TRBV20-1	CSARDLRLAGATQYF
TRBJ2-7	TRBV7-9	CASSSTITPYEQYF
TRBJ2-3	TRBV2	CASSDAQGSPDTQYF
TRBJ2-7	TRBV7-6	CASSRGQGAIYEQYF
TRBJ2-3	TRBV11-2	CASSLQQGGGTDTQYF
TRBJ1-1	TRBV19	CASSIVAGVNTEAFF
TRBJ1-5	TRBV27	CASRARGQPQHF
TRBJ2-1	TRBV20-1	CSARGGVYNEQFF
TRBJ2-7	TRBV7-2	CASSSRTSGAYEQYF
TRBJ2-7	TRBV10-3	CAISWDSSYEQYF
TRBJ2-4	TRBV11-2	CASSREGGDIQYF
TRBJ2-7	TRBV7-2	CASSRGGLEQYF
TRBJ1-2	TRBV20-1	CSASPLVGGGAFGYTF
TRBJ2-2	TRBV10-3	CAISWTDSANTGELFF
TRBJ1-5	TRBV6-5	CASSYGPGQGPHTQHF
TRBJ2-1	TRBV5-1	CASSLAGADVQFF
TRBJ2-2	TRBV28	CASLGINTGELFF
TRBJ2-5	TRBV12-3/TRBV12-4	CASSLIRETQYF
TRBJ2-7	TRBV29-1	CSVVGGGPSYEQYF
TRBJ1-4	TRBV11-2	CTSSSMGFGSEKLFF
TRBJ1-1	TRBV12-3/TRBV12-4	CASSLVAGEAFF
TRBJ2-1	TRBV7-2	CASSLRGINFYNEQFF
TRBJ2-7	TRBV30	CACSGALSYEQYF
TRBJ1-6	TRBV5-1	CASSLAPDRVSDSPLHF
TRBJ2-7	TRBV6-5	CASSYSASVSYEQYF
TRBJ1-5	TRBV27	CASSLQGKGPQHF
TRBJ2-1	TRBV12-5	CASGQGQNALDEQFF
TRBJ1-2	TRBV10-3	CAISEYDLRNYGYTF
TRBJ2-1	TRBV18	CASSPPEAGGYEQFF
TRBJ2-7	TRBV7-3	CASSLRPGGQGNEQYF
TRBJ2-1	TRBV11-2	CASSFLDAAYNEQFF
TRBJ2-2	TRBV30	CAWGGTSGSTGELFF
TRBJ2-2	TRBV7-2	CASRRQDPGELFF
TRBJ1-3	TRBV15	CATSRAYQGDTIYF
TRBJ2-4	TRBV5-1	CASSSTGAKNIQYF
TRBJ2-1	TRBV27	CASSSGTGAPLGQFF
TRBJ2-4	TRBV29-1	CSVQERTDIQYF
TRBJ1-3	TRBV15	CATSRARGQGNTIYF
TRBJ2-7	TRBV2	CASSDRYEDEQYF